This TCR beta chain was documented in a study of shared clonotypes between healthy human individuals. Trimming removed 2 bases from V and 0 bases from J; junction bases left unmatched: 4. CDR1 is SGHNT, CDR2 YYREEE, per germline (reference sequence). The CDR3 spans 16 residues. It was across several immunoSEQ plates that each subset's genomic DNA was evenly split. The data were produced by immunoSEQ multiplex PCR, yet TCRdb's version contains in-frame clones alone and is incomplete. The sample yields 1.5 million to 2.5 million clones, approximately 95% seen once. CD8 cells classed as naive were CD45RO-negative and positively selected for CCR7, excluding terminally differentiated effector memory CD45RA+ cells. Whole-study findings and limits: Generally, naive subsets came out with larger estimated richness than memory subsets. Incompleteness in sorted-subset sequencing, despite large depth, was shown by rarefaction.

For this clone: The antigen is unknown.

This chain joins TRBV5-4 and TRBJ2-2, with 7 positions matching TRBD1. The sequencing sample was made of naive CD8+ T cells sorted from blood. This TCR came from a man between 18 and 29 years old in good health. In nucleotides, the CDR3 is TGTGCCAGCAGCTTTCCCGGGACAGCGAACACCGGGGAGCTGTTTTTT. It encodes CASSFPGTANTGELFF.